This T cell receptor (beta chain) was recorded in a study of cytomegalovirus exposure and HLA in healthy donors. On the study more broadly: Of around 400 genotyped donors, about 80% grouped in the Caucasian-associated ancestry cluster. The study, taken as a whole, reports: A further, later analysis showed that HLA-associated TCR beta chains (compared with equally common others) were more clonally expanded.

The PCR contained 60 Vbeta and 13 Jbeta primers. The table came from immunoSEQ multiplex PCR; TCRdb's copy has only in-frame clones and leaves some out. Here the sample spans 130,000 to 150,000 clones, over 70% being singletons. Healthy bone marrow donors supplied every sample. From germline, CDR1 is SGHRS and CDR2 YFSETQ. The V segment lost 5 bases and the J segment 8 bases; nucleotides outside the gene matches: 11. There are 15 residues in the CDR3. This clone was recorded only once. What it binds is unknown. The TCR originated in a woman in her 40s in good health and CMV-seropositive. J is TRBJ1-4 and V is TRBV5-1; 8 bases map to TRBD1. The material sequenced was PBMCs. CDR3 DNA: TGCGCCAGCAGTTCAACAGGGGGTTTAGGGGAAAAACTGTTTTTT. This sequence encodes CASSSTGGLGEKLFF.